This TCR beta chain originates from a study of T cells after yellow fever vaccination. For the study at large: Where fractions had low cell numbers, libraries were prepared from them with the SMART-Seq v4 Ultra Low Input RNA kit.

CDR3 size: 17 residues. Germline CDR1 is MNHEY and CDR2 is SMNVEV (reference sequence). V was cut by 6 bases and J by 3 bases, with 24 bases left in between. Whole-study results and caveats: By day 5 rather than day 15, the secondary response had peaked, though it was weaker. The study re-detected most primary-vaccination clones after the booster (96% CD4, just over 85% CD8).

This clonotype was seen at least ten times. Its antigen remains unknown. UMIs and a universal primer site were added when TCR cDNA was made by 5'RACE template switching. A single record per CDR3 protein comes from TCRdb applying MiXCR to the 5' RACE reads. The profile covers more than 300,000 distinct CDR3 sequences, with about 10% appearing a single time and about 3.3% taken by the ten largest. Sequenced here: CD4+ T cells sorted from PBMCs, sampled 45 days after the yellow fever booster vaccination. The chain recombines TRBV27 with TRBJ2-7, with D uncertain. This sequence originates from a man aged 18 to 29 who received the YFV17D yellow fever vaccine. CDR3 sequence: CASRRALSQAGSYEQYF. Here the CDR3 DNA reads TGTGCCAGCAGACGGGCCTTAAGCCAGGCCGGTAGCTACGAGCAGTACTTC.